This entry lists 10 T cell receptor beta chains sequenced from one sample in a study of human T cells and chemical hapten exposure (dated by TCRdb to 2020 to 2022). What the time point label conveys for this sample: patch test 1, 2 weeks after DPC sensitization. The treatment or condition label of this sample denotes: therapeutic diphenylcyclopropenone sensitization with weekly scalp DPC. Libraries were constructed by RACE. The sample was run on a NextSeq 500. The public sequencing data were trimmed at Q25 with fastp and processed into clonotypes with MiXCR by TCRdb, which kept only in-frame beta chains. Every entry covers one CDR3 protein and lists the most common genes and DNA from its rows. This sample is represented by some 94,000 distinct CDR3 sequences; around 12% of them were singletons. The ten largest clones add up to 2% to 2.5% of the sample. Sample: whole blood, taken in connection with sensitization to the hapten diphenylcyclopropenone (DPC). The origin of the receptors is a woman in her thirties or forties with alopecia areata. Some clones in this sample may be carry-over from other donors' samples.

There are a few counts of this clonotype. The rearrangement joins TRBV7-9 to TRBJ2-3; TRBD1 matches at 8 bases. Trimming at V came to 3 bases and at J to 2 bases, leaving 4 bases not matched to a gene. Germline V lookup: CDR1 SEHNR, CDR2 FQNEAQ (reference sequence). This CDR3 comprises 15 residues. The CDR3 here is CASSFRGLNTDTQYF. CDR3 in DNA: TGTGCCAGCAGCTTCAGGGGGCTTAACACAGATACGCAGTATTTT.

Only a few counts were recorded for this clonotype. CDR3 in DNA: TGTGCCAGCAGCTCACCCAGAACTATCCGGACCTACGAGCAGTACTTC. Amino acid sequence: CASSSPRTIRTYEQYF. V gene TRBV28 combines with J gene TRBJ2-7; D ambiguous. This CDR3 is 16 amino acids long. Germline loops: CDR1 MDHEN, CDR2 SYDVKM. V shed 6 bases and J shed 2 bases, with 20 bases lying between them.

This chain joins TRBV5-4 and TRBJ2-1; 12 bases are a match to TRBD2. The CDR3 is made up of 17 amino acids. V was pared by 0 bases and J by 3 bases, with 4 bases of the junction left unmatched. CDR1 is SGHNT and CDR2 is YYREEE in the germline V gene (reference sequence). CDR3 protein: CASSLALTSGSYNEQFF. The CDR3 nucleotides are TGTGCCAGCAGCTTGGCCCTGACTAGCGGGAGCTACAATGAGCAGTTCTTC.

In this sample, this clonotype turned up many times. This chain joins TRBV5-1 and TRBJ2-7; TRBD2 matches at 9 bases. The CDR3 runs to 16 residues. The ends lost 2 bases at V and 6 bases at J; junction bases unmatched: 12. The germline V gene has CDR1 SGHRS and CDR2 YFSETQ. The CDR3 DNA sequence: TGCGCCAGCAGCTTTGACCTAGCGGGAAGTCTCTCCGAGCAGTACTTC. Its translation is CASSFDLAGSLSEQYF. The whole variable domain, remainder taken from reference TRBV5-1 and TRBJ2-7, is KAGVTQTPRYLIKTRGQQVTLSCSPISGHRSVSWYQQTPGQGLQFLFEYFSETQRNKGNFPGRFSGRQFSNSRSEMNVSTLELGDSALYLCASSFDLAGSLSEQYFGPGTRLTVT.

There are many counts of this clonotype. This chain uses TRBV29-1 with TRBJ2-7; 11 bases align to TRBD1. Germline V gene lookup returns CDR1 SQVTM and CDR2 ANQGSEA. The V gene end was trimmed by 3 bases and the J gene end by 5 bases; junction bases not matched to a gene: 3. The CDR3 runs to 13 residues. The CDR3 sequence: CSVEGQGVNEQYF. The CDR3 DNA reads TGCAGCGTTGAGGGACAGGGGGTTAACGAGCAGTACTTC.

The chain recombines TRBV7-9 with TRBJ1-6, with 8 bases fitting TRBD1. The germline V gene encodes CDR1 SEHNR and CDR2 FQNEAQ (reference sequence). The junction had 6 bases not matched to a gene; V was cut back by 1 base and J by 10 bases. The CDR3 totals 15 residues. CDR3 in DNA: TGTGCCAGCAGCTTAGTCGACAGGGGTGACTCACCCCTCCACTTT. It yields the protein CASSLVDRGDSPLHF.

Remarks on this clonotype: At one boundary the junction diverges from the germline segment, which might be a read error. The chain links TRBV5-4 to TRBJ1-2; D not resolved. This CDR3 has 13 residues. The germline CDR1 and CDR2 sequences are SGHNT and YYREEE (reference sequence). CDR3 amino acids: CASSPESVPLRLF. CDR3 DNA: TGTGCCAGCAGCCCGGAATCGGTCCCACTCAGGCTCTTC.

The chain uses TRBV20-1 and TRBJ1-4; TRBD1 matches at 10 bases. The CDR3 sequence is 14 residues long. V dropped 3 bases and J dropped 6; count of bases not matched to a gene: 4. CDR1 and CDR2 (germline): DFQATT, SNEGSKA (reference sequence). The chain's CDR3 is CSASKGTGDEKLFF. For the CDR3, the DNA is TGCAGTGCTAGCAAAGGGACAGGGGATGAAAAACTGTTTTTT.

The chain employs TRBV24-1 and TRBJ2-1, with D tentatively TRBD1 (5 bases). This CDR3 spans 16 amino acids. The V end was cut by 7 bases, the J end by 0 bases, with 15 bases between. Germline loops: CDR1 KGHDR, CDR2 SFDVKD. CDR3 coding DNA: TGTGCCACCAGCGCGGAAGGGGCGAGCTCCTACAATGAGCAGTTCTTC. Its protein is CATSAEGASSYNEQFF.

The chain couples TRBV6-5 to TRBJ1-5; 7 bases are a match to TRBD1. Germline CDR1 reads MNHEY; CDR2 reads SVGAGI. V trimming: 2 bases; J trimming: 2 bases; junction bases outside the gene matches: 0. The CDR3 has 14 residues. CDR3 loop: CASSYGQGNQPQHF. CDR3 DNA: TGTGCCAGCAGTTACGGACAGGGCAATCAGCCCCAGCATTTT.